Following are 30 T cell receptor beta chains from one sample sequenced in a study of T-cell memory formation after mild COVID-19. MiXCR, applied by TCRdb to the 5' RACE reads, yields one record per CDR3 protein. Among 400,000 to 450,000 distinct CDR3 sequences, approximately 18% were seen once, and the ten largest hold about 22%. Material for sequencing was PBMCs or a T cell subset sorted from them (not recorded which). These receptors originate from a man aged 18 to 30 who had mild COVID-19 (a few samples of this study predate the infection). Cell type and time point are not known.

This clonotype was detected only a few times. J is TRBJ1-2 and V is TRBV12-3 or TRBV12-4; 8 positions match TRBD1. This CDR3 is built from 15 residues. V dropped 6 bases and J dropped 2; count of bases not matched to a gene: 8. CDR3 coding DNA: TGTGCCAGCAGCCTTAGGACAGGGTGGAACTATGGCTACACCTTC. Translation gives CASSLRTGWNYGYTF.

This clonotype has a handful of counts. This chain uses TRBV7-3 with TRBJ2-5; TRBD2 matches at 12 bases. This CDR3 is 15 amino acids long. CDR1 is SGHTA, CDR2 FQGTGA, per germline. The V and J ends lost 5 bases and 5 bases, in that order; junction bases with no gene match: 6. The CDR3 loop is CASSPSGGVLETQYF. In DNA form, the CDR3 reads TGTGCCAGCAGCCCTAGCGGGGGGGTATTGGAGACCCAGTACTTC.

This clonotype was found a few times. V is TRBV29-1 and J is TRBJ2-5; tentative D call: TRBD2 (6 bases). The V and J ends lost 3 bases and 0 bases respectively, with 11 bases between them. In germline, CDR1 is SQVTM, CDR2 ANQGSEA. This CDR3 has 14 residues. The CDR3 DNA reads TGCAGCGTTGACCCCGGGGGAGACCAAGAGACCCAGTACTTC. The encoded protein is CSVDPGGDQETQYF. The full variable domain, with the rest looked up from reference TRBV29-1 and TRBJ2-5, is SAVISQKPSRDICQRGTSLTIQCQVDSQVTMMFWYRQQPGQSLTLIATANQGSEATYESGFVIDKFPISRPNLTFSTLTVSNMSPEDSSIYLCSVDPGGDQETQYFGPGTRLLVL.

There are a few counts of this clonotype. The chain is built from TRBV7-9 and TRBJ2-7, with unresolved D. Per the germline V gene, CDR1 is SEHNR and CDR2 is FQNEAQ (reference sequence). The ends were cut back, 5 bases at V and 2 bases at J, with 16 bases in the middle. This CDR3 region has 15 residues. CDR3 in amino acids: CASSPPGFQTYEQYV. CDR3 nucleotides: TGTGCCAGCAGCCCCCCGGGTTTCCAAACCTACGAGCAGTACGTC.

This clonotype was counted between two and nine times. This chain connects TRBV4-2 to TRBJ1-6, with 7 bases matching TRBD1. The CDR3 has 13 amino acids. The germline V gene encodes CDR1 LGHNA and CDR2 YNFKEQ. Germline trimming cut 3 bases from V and 10 bases from J; bases unmatched to any gene: 3. The DNA of the CDR3 is TGTGCCAGCAGCCAGACAGGGAACTCACCCCTCCACTTT. Protein sequence: CASSQTGNSPLHF.

The rearrangement joins TRBV29-1 to TRBJ2-1, with a weak D call TRBD1 (6 bases). Germline CDR1 SQVTM, CDR2 ANQGSEA. V was trimmed by 6 bases and J by 0 bases, leaving 9 bases between them. The CDR3 contains 13 residues. The CDR3 DNA reads TGCAGCGTCACAGGGAGCTCCTACAATGAGCAGTTCTTC. Translating gives CSVTGSSYNEQFF.

The rearrangement joins TRBV7-9 to TRBJ2-7; 7 nucleotides match TRBD1. CDR1 and CDR2 (germline): SEHNR, FQNEAQ (reference sequence). Trimming cost V 4 bases and J 5 bases; bases outside gene matches: 8. The CDR3 totals 14 residues. Here the CDR3 reads CASSYNRGRNEQYF. As DNA, the CDR3 is TGTGCCAGCAGCTACAACAGGGGAAGGAACGAGCAGTACTTC. Based on the CDR3 plus reference TRBV7-9 and TRBJ2-7, the full variable domain is DTGVSQNPRHKITKRGQNVTFRCDPISEHNRLYWYRQTLGQGPEFLTYFQNEAQLEKSRLLSDRFSAERPKGSFSTLEIQRTEQGDSAMYLCASSYNRGRNEQYFGPGTRLTVT.

This clonotype has at least ten counts. This rearrangement joins TRBV12-3 or TRBV12-4 to TRBJ2-3, with D perhaps being TRBD1 or TRBD2 (5 bases each). The CDR3 totals 15 residues. With 6 bases removed from V and 2 bases from J, the gap between germline ends came to 15 bases. The CDR3 sequence: CASSTHTGTTDTQYF. CDR3 DNA sequence: TGTGCCAGCAGCACCCATACGGGGACCACAGATACGCAGTATTTT.

Note on this clonotype: A junction boundary mismatches the germline segment, possibly from a read error. V usage is TRBV6-5 and J usage is TRBJ1-5; no definite D call. This CDR3 is built from 14 residues. In germline, CDR1 is MNHEY, CDR2 SVGAGI. The CDR3 DNA follows: TGTGCAAGCAGTTTCCACGGACTAGATCAGCCCCAGCATTTT. Protein sequence: CASSFHGLDQPQHF.

The chain links TRBV27 to TRBJ2-3, with a possible D match to TRBD2 (7 bases). This CDR3 contains 15 residues. Germline CDR1 reads MNHEY; CDR2 reads SMNVEV (reference sequence). V dropped 6 bases and J dropped 5 bases, with 18 bases sitting between them. The CDR3 loop reads CASSPGAGAVDTQYF. Written as DNA, the CDR3 is TGTGCCAGCAGCCCAGGCGCGGGGGCGGTAGATACGCAGTATTTT.

This clonotype was seen a handful of times. J is TRBJ1-2 and V is TRBV30; D unclear. CDR1 is GTSNPN and CDR2 is SVGIG in the germline V gene (reference sequence). Trimming left V 3 bases short and J 5 bases short, with 19 bases between. CDR3 length: 15 amino acids. The CDR3 nucleotides read TGTGCCTGGAGCAAAGGTCCGCGCGGCAGATATGGCTACACCTTC. It codes for CAWSKGPRGRYGYTF. Supplemented by reference TRBV30 and TRBJ1-2, the full variable domain reads SQTIHQWPATLVQPVGSPLSLECTVEGTSNPNLYWYRQAAGRGLQLLFYSVGIGQISSEVPQNLSASRPQDRQFILSSKKLLLSDSGFYLCAWSKGPRGRYGYTFGSGTRLTVV.

The V and J genes are TRBV5-1 and TRBJ2-3; D is perhaps TRBD1 (5 bases). Trimming shortened V by 5 bases and J by 6 bases, and 19 bases separated the two germline ends. The germline V gene encodes CDR1 SGHRS and CDR2 YFSETQ. The CDR3 has 15 residues. The CDR3 loop reads CASRSRDRLGDTQYF. The CDR3 DNA sequence: TGCGCCAGCAGGTCCAGGGATCGGCTAGGGGATACGCAGTATTTT.

This clonotype was seen more than once but under ten times. This rearrangement joins TRBV18 to TRBJ2-5; TRBD1 agrees at 7 bases. Germline V CDR1 and CDR2: KGHSH, LQKENI. This CDR3 region has 15 residues. V lost 1 base to trimming and J lost 1 base; unmatched junction nucleotides: 3. DNA for the CDR3: TGTGCCAGCTCACCACGGACAGGATCCCAAGAGACCCAGTACTTC. Residues: CASSPRTGSQETQYF.

In this sample, this clonotype turned up many times. The rearrangement uses TRBV7-3 and TRBJ2-2, with a tentative D call TRBD2 (6 bases). V was trimmed by 6 bases and J by 5 bases, leaving 13 bases between them. This CDR3 is 14 amino acids long. Germline assignment: CDR1 SGHTA and CDR2 FQGTGA. Here the CDR3 reads CASSYGGETGELFF. The DNA of the CDR3 is TGTGCCAGCAGTTACGGAGGGGAAACCGGGGAGCTGTTTTTT.

This clonotype has a handful of counts. The chain combines TRBV4-1 with TRBJ2-7; a possible D gene is TRBD1 (6 bases). The CDR3 consists of 15 residues. From germline, CDR1 is MGHRA and CDR2 YSYEKL. Trimming took off 4 bases at V and 0 bases at J, with 13 bases between the two ends. For the CDR3, the DNA is TGCGCCAGCAGCCTGATGGACAGTAGCTCCTACGAGCAGTACTTC. Its translation: CASSLMDSSSYEQYF.

This clonotype was seen at least ten times. The CDR3 region is CASSPGLEGDTQYF. The CDR3 nucleotides read TGTGCCAGCAGCCCCGGACTAGAGGGAGATACGCAGTATTTT. V gene TRBV7-9 combines with J gene TRBJ2-3; 7 nucleotides align to TRBD2. The CDR3 runs 14 residues. The germline V gene encodes CDR1 SEHNR and CDR2 FQNEAQ (reference sequence). J lost 5 bases, V lost 5 bases, and 7 bases had no gene match.

This clonotype was seen a few times. The chain employs TRBV9 and TRBJ1-2; 9 bases are a match to TRBD1. Germline CDR1 is SGDLS and CDR2 is YYNGEE. The CDR3 contains 13 residues. Trimming took 3 bases from V and 7 from J; bases not matched to a gene: 4. The CDR3 sequence is CASSAGTGLGYTF. The CDR3 coding sequence is TGTGCCAGCAGCGCCGGGACAGGGCTTGGCTACACCTTC. Drawing the rest from reference TRBV9 and TRBJ1-2, the complete variable domain is DSGVTQTPKHLITATGQRVTLRCSPRSGDLSVYWYQQSLDQGLQFLIQYYNGEERAKGNILERFSAQQFPDLHSELNLSSLELGDSALYFCASSAGTGLGYTFGSGTRLTVV.

The table lists this clonotype with many counts. J is TRBJ2-3 and V is TRBV7-2; tentatively, D is TRBD2 (6 bases). The CDR3 covers 13 residues. V was shortened by 1 base and J by 6 bases, with 8 bases between the two germline ends. Per the germline V gene, CDR1 is SGHTA and CDR2 is FQGNSA. For the CDR3, the DNA is TGTGCCAGCAGCTTAGGCGCGGGGGATACGCAGTATTTT. Translated: CASSLGAGDTQYF.

The J gene is TRBJ1-2, the V gene TRBV20-1; TRBD1 might be the D (5 bases). Trimming left V 0 bases short and J 2 bases short, with 19 bases between. This CDR3 is 17 amino acids long. Germline assignment: CDR1 DFQATT and CDR2 SNEGSKA (reference sequence). The CDR3 region has the DNA TGCAGTGCTAGAGATTATGATTCACCCGAGGGGAACTATGGCTACACCTTC. Translated: CSARDYDSPEGNYGYTF.

This clonotype was observed once. The chain recombines TRBV12-3 or TRBV12-4 with TRBJ2-7; a weak D match, TRBD2 (5 bases). The V gene lost 4 bases and the J gene lost 6 bases, with 22 bases spanning the gap. The CDR3 has 16 residues. The CDR3 DNA reads TGTGCCAGCAGTTCGGGTCGGGAAACGCGGCTGGGCGAGCAGTACTTC. It encodes CASSSGRETRLGEQYF.

This clonotype was recorded a few times. The gene calls are TRBV9 and TRBJ2-3; the D is unclear. Germline loops: CDR1 SGDLS, CDR2 YYNGEE. The CDR3 is 14 residues long. V was cut by 0 bases and J by 4 bases, with 9 bases left in between. The CDR3 spells CASSVATLADTQYF. The CDR3 DNA reads TGTGCCAGCAGCGTAGCTACGTTGGCAGATACGCAGTATTTT.

There are a few counts of this clonotype. The genes are TRBV12-3 or TRBV12-4 and TRBJ1-3, with D perhaps matching TRBD1 (6 bases). Trimming removed 8 bases from V and 4 bases from J, with 12 bases in between. The CDR3 is 13 amino acids. In DNA, the CDR3 is TGTGCCAGCGACTCAGGGGACGGAAACACCATATATTTT. It yields the protein CASDSGDGNTIYF.

This clonotype has only a few counts. The chain combines TRBV6-6 with TRBJ1-2; 9 nucleotides align to TRBD1. CDR1 and CDR2 from the germline V gene are MNHNY and SVGAGI (reference sequence). The CDR3 spans 15 residues. The V and J ends lost 2 bases and 3 bases, in that order; junction bases with no gene match: 4. CDR3 sequence: CASSYVQGADYGYTF. Here the CDR3 DNA reads TGTGCCAGCAGTTACGTACAGGGGGCCGACTATGGCTACACCTTC.

This chain links TRBV12-3 or TRBV12-4 with TRBJ1-2, with TRBD1 matching over 12 bases. V was clipped by 8 bases and J by 8 bases; unmatched bases: 6. The CDR3 length is 13 residues. This CDR3 reads CASYRDRGRGYTF. The CDR3 DNA follows: TGTGCCAGCTACCGGGACAGGGGGCGAGGCTACACCTTC.

The chain is built from TRBV18 and TRBJ2-5; 7 positions match TRBD1. CDR1 is KGHSH, CDR2 LQKENI, per germline. The CDR3 is made up of 16 amino acids. J gave up 4 bases and V 3 bases, and 11 bases lay outside the gene matches. The CDR3 nucleotides read TGTGCCAGCTCACCTCCCTCGACAGGGAGTAGAGAGACCCAGTACTTC. This gives the protein CASSPPSTGSRETQYF. Variable domain in full (rest from reference TRBV18 and TRBJ2-5): NAGVMQNPRHLVRRRGQEARLRCSPMKGHSHVYWYRQLPEEGLKFMVYLQKENIIDESGMPKERFSAEFPKEGPSILRIQQVVRGDSAAYFCASSPPSTGSRETQYFGPGTRLLVL.

The chain carries TRBV12-3 or TRBV12-4 and TRBJ1-2, with D unresolved. The V gene lost 5 bases and the J gene lost 6 bases, with 19 bases spanning the gap. The CDR3 extends over 15 amino acids. The CDR3 region is CASSRVEVWTNGYTF. The DNA for the CDR3 is TGTGCCAGCAGTCGAGTGGAAGTTTGGACCAATGGCTACACCTTC.

The chain combines TRBV30 with TRBJ2-5; D assignment may be TRBD1 or TRBD2 (5 bases each). V was clipped by 2 bases and J by 7 bases, with 8 bases between them. Germline CDR1 and CDR2: GTSNPN and SVGIG (reference sequence). The length of the CDR3 is 11 residues. CDR3 sequence: CAWSSGGTQYF. For the CDR3, the DNA is TGTGCCTGGAGTTCTGGGGGGACCCAGTACTTC.

Only a few counts were recorded for this clonotype. The chain recombines TRBV4-1 with TRBJ1-5; 10 nucleotides align to TRBD1. V lost 5 bases, J lost 7 bases, and 8 bases stayed unmatched. CDR1 is MGHRA and CDR2 is YSYEKL in the germline V gene. This CDR3 contains 15 residues. CDR3 nucleotide sequence: TGCGCCAGCAGCGAAGGGACAGGGGTGCAGCAGCCCCAGCATTTT. Protein: CASSEGTGVQQPQHF.

The chain combines TRBV9 with TRBJ2-1; the match to TRBD2 covers 7 bases. Germline loops: CDR1 SGDLS, CDR2 YYNGEE. The CDR3 sequence is 17 residues long. V was pared by 4 bases and J by 4 bases, with 14 bases of the junction left unmatched. The CDR3 region has the DNA TGTGCCAGCAGCTTCTCAGGGAGCGCGGGGGAATACAATGAGCAGTTCTTC. This gives the protein CASSFSGSAGEYNEQFF. The variable domain in full, with the rest retrieved from reference TRBV9 and TRBJ2-1, is DSGVTQTPKHLITATGQRVTLRCSPRSGDLSVYWYQQSLDQGLQFLIQYYNGEERAKGNILERFSAQQFPDLHSELNLSSLELGDSALYFCASSFSGSAGEYNEQFFGPGTRLTVL.

The chain recombines TRBV6-5 with TRBJ2-5; D remains ambiguous. CDR1 MNHEY and CDR2 SVGAGI come from the germline V gene. The CDR3 totals 14 residues. The V and J ends lost 2 bases and 4 bases respectively, with 11 bases between them. The CDR3 reads CASSYLGSPETQYF. The CDR3 DNA follows: TGTGCCAGCAGTTACCTAGGGTCCCCAGAGACCCAGTACTTC.